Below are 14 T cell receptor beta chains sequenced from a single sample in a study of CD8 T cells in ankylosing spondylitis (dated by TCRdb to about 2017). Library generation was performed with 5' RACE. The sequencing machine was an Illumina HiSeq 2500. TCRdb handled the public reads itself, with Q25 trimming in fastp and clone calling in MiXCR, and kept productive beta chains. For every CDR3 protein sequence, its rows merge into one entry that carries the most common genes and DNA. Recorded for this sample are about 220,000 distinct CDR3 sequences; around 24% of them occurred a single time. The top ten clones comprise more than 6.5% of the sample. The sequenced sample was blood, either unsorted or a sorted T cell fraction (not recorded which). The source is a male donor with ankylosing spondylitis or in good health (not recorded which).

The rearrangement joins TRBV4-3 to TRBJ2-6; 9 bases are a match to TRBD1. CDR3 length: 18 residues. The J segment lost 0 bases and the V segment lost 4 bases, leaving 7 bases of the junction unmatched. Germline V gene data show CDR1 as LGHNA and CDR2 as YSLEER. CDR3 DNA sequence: TGCGCCAGCAGCCCGCGGGGGACAGGGACCTCTGGGGCCAACGTCCTGACTTTC. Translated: CASSPRGTGTSGANVLTF.

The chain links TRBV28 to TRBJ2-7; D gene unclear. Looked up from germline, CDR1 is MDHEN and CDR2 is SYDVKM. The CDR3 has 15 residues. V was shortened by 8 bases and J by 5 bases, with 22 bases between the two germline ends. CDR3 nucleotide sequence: TGTGCCAGCCCCGAGGACCGGCAGGTCACAAACGAGCAGTACTTC. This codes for CASPEDRQVTNEQYF.

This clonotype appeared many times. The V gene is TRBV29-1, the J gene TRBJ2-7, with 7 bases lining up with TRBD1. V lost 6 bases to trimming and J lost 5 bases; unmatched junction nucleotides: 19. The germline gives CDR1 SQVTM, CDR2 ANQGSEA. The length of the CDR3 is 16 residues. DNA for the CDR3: TGCAGCGTCGCCCCGGGACAGCTGGTCAGAGGGGACGAGCAGTACTTC. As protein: CSVAPGQLVRGDEQYF.

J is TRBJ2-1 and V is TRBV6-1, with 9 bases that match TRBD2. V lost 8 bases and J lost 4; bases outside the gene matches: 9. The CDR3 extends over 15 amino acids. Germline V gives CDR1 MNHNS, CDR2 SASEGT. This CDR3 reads CASGPSSGVYNEQFF. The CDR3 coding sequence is TGTGCCAGCGGACCCTCTAGCGGGGTTTACAATGAGCAGTTCTTC.

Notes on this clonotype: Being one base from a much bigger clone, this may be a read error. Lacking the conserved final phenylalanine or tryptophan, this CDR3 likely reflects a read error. CDR3 region: CASSPLAGLADTQYL. CDR3 sequence (DNA): TGCGCCAGCAGCCCGCTAGCGGGACTGGCAGATACGCAGTATTTA. The gene calls are TRBV4-1 and TRBJ2-3; TRBD2 agrees at 9 bases. Losses at the gene ends were 4 bases for V and 4 bases for J; bases not matched to a gene: 6. The germline V gene encodes CDR1 MGHRA and CDR2 YSYEKL. CDR3 length equals 15 residues.

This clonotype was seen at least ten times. CDR3 amino acids: CASRRQGDTGELFF. CDR3 sequence (DNA): TGTGCCAGCAGAAGACAGGGCGACACCGGGGAGCTGTTTTTT. The V gene is TRBV12-3 or TRBV12-4, the J gene TRBJ2-2; 7 bases map to TRBD1. Unmatched junction bases numbered 4, after V lost 6 bases and J lost 3 bases. The CDR3 is 14 amino acids.

The CDR3 DNA reads TGCAGTGCTAGAAAGTTAGACTCCTACAATGAGCAGTTCTTC. Its translation is CSARKLDSYNEQFF. This chain joins TRBV20-1 and TRBJ2-1, with D unclear. There are 14 residues in the CDR3. The germline V gene has CDR1 DFQATT and CDR2 SNEGSKA (reference sequence). V lost 2 bases to trimming and J lost 0 bases, with 8 bases between them.

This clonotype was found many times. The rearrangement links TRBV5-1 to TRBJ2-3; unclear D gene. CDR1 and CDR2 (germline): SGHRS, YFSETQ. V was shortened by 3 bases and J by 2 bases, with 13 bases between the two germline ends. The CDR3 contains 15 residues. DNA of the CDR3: TGCGCCAGCAGCTCTAGGACCAAAAACACAGATACGCAGTATTTT. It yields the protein CASSSRTKNTDTQYF.

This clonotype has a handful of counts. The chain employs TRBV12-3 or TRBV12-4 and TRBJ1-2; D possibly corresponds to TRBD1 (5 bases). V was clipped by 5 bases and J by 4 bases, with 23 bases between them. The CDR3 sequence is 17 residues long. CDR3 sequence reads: CASSMNGALRRGYGYTF. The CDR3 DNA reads TGTGCCAGCAGTATGAACGGGGCACTCAGAAGGGGCTATGGCTACACCTTC.

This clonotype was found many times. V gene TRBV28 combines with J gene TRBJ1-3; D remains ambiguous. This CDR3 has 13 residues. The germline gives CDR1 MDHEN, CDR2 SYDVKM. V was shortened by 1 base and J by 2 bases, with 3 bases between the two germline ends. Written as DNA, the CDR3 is TGTGCCAGCAGTTTATCAGCTGGAAACACCATATATTTT. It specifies CASSLSAGNTIYF.

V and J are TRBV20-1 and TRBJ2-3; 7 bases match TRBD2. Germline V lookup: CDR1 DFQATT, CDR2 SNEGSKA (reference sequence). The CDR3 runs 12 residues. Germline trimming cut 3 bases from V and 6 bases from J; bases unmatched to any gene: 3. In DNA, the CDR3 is TGCAGTGCTAGTTTCGGGGGGGATACGCAGTATTTT. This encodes CSASFGGDTQYF.

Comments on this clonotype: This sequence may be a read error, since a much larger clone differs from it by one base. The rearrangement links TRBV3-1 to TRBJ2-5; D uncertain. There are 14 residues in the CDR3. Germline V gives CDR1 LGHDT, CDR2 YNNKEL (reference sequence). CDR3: CASSQVYRQETQSF. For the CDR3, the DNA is TGTGCCAGCAGCCAAGTGTACAGACAAGAGACCCAGTCCTTC.

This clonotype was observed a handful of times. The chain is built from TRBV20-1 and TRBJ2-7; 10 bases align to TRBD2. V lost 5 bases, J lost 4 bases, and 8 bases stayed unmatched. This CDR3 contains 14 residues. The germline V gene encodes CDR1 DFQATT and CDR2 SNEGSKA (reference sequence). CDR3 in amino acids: CSAEREGRKYEQYF. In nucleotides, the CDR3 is TGCAGTGCTGAGCGGGAGGGCCGGAAGTACGAGCAGTACTTC.

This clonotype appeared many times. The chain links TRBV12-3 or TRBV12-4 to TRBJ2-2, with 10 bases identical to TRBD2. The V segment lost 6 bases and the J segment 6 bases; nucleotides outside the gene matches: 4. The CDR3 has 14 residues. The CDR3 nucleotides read TGTGCCAGCAGAAATAGCGGGAGGTCCGGGGAGCTGTTTTTT. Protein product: CASRNSGRSGELFF.